These 2 T cell receptor beta chains came from one sample sequenced in a study of blood T cell repertoires in COVID-19. This table comes from immunoSEQ multiplex PCR, and its TCRdb copy is limited to in-frame clones, with some not included. The sample has roughly 250,000 clones; more than 85% are singletons. Sequenced input: PBMCs or T cells enriched from blood (not recorded which). The receptors stem from a woman between 50 and 59 years old who had recovered from COVID-19.

V is TRBV6-6 and J is TRBJ2-1; 9 bases map to TRBD1. Germline V CDR1 and CDR2: MNHNY, SVGAGI (reference sequence). V was pared by 5 bases and J by 7 bases, with 3 bases of the junction left unmatched. The CDR3 spans 13 residues. The CDR3 coding sequence is TGTGCCAGCAGTCAAGGGACAGGGAATGAGCAGTTCTTC. Protein product: CASSQGTGNEQFF.

This chain links TRBV13 with TRBJ2-5; D remains unclear. Germline V CDR1 and CDR2: PRHDT, FYEKMQ (reference sequence). CDR3 length equals 12 residues. Trimming took off 5 bases at V and 0 bases at J, with 4 bases between the two ends. The CDR3 is CASSNNQETQYF. As DNA, the CDR3 is TGTGCCAGCAGCAATAACCAAGAGACCCAGTACTTC.